The rows below give T cell receptor beta chains drawn from one sample of a study of cytomegalovirus exposure and HLA in healthy donors. The repertoire was sequenced with immunoSEQ multiplex PCR; TCRdb's copy has only in-frame clones and lacks some. The sample carries about 160,000 clones, approximately 86% recorded once. The source material was PBMCs. These receptors were obtained from a woman aged 18-29 years in good health and CMV-seronegative. CDR3s include the opening cysteine and the closing phenylalanine or tryptophan. The D gene is left open where the match is weak. Size is stated for part of the rows, as once, few or many counts, or as a class when the clone is expanded.

d_gene: TRBD1; v_gene: TRBV5-4; j_gene: TRBJ2-7; abundance: few; CDR3aa: CASSLIGTGNEQYF; CDR3nt: TGTGCCAGCAGCTTAATTGGGACAGGGAACGAGCAGTACTTC
d_gene: .; v_gene: TRBV4-1; j_gene: TRBJ1-3; abundance: .; CDR3aa: CASSQGTATGNTIYF; CDR3nt: TGCGCCAGCAGCCAAGGGACAGCAACTGGAAACACCATATATTTT
d_gene: TRBD1; v_gene: TRBV28; j_gene: TRBJ1-2; abundance: .; CDR3aa: CASSRDRGGYGYTF; CDR3nt: TGTGCCAGCAGTCGGGACAGGGGGGGCTATGGCTACACCTTC
d_gene: .; v_gene: TRBV18; j_gene: TRBJ1-4; abundance: few; CDR3aa: CASSPSGTNEKLFF; CDR3nt: TGTGCCAGCTCACCAAGCGGAACTAATGAAAAACTGTTTTTT
d_gene: TRBD2; v_gene: TRBV9; j_gene: TRBJ2-1; abundance: .; CDR3aa: CASSSLAGVINEQFF; CDR3nt: TGTGCCAGCAGCTCACTAGCGGGAGTTATCAATGAGCAGTTCTTC
d_gene: TRBD2; v_gene: TRBV28; j_gene: TRBJ2-7; abundance: .; CDR3aa: CASSLGAGGTYEQYF; CDR3nt: TGTGCCAGCAGTTTAGGAGCGGGGGGAACCTACGAGCAGTACTTC
d_gene: TRBD1; v_gene: TRBV28; j_gene: TRBJ2-7; abundance: once; CDR3aa: CAGRGRGSYEQYF; CDR3nt: TGTGCCGGCAGGGGGCGGGGCTCCTACGAGCAGTACTTC
d_gene: TRBD1; v_gene: TRBV28; j_gene: TRBJ1-3; abundance: .; CDR3aa: CASSKTGLTSTGNTIYF; CDR3nt: TGTGCCAGCAGTAAGACAGGGCTAACCAGCACTGGAAACACCATATATTTT
d_gene: TRBD1; v_gene: TRBV19; j_gene: TRBJ1-5; abundance: .; CDR3aa: CASSRGTGGGQPQHF; CDR3nt: TGTGCCAGTAGTAGAGGGACAGGGGGCGGACAGCCCCAGCATTTT
d_gene: .; v_gene: TRBV5-1; j_gene: TRBJ1-3; abundance: .; CDR3aa: CASSFGEVSGNTIYF; CDR3nt: TGCGCCAGCAGCTTCGGAGAGGTCTCTGGAAACACCATATATTTT
d_gene: TRBD1; v_gene: TRBV5-4; j_gene: TRBJ1-2; abundance: .; CDR3aa: CASRGQLNYGYTF; CDR3nt: TGTGCCAGCAGGGGACAGCTTAACTATGGCTACACCTTC
d_gene: .; v_gene: TRBV10-2; j_gene: TRBJ2-2; abundance: .; CDR3aa: CASSESVARTGELFF; CDR3nt: TGCGCCAGCAGTGAGTCAGTGGCGAGGACCGGGGAGCTGTTTTTT
d_gene: .; v_gene: TRBV30; j_gene: TRBJ2-3; abundance: once; CDR3aa: CAWGFAGGGTDTQYF; CDR3nt: TGTGCCTGGGGCTTTGCGGGCGGGGGCACAGATACGCAGTATTTT